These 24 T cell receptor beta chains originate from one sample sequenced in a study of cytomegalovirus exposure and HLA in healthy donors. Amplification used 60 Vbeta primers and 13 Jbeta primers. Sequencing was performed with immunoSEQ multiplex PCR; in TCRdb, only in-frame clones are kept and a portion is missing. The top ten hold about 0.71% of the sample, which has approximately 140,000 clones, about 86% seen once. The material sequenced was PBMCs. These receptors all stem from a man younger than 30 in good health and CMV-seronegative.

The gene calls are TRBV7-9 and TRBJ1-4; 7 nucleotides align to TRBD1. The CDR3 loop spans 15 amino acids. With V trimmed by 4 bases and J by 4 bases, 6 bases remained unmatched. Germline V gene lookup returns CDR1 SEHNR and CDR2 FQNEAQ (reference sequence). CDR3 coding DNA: TGTGCCAGCAGCTCGTCGGACAGGATTAATGAAAAACTGTTTTTT. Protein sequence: CASSSSDRINEKLFF.

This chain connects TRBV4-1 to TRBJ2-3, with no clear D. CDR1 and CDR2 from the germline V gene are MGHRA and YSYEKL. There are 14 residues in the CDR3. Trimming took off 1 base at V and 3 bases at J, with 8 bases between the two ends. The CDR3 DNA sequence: TGCGCCAGCAGCCAAGGAGAGTGGACAGATACGCAGTATTTT. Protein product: CASSQGEWTDTQYF.

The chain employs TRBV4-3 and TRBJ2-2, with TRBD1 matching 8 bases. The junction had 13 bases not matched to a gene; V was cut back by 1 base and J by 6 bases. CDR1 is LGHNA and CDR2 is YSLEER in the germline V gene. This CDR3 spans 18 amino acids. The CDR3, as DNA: TGCGCCAGCAGCCAAGGTTCAGGGGGCTTTGGGTGGTCCGGGGAGCTGTTTTTT. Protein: CASSQGSGGFGWSGELFF.

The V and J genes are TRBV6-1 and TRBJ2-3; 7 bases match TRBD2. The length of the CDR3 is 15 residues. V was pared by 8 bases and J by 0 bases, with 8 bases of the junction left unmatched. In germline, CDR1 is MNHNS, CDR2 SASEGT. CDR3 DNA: TGTGCCAGCCCTCCTAGCGGTACTAGCACAGATACGCAGTATTTT. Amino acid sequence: CASPPSGTSTDTQYF.

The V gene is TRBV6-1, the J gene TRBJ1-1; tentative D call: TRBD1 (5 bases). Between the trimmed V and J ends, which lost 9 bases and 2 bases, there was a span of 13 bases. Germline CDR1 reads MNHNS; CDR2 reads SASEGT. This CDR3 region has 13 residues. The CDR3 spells CASGGSGNTEAFF. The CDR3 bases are TGTGCCAGTGGGGGGTCAGGAAACACTGAAGCTTTCTTT.

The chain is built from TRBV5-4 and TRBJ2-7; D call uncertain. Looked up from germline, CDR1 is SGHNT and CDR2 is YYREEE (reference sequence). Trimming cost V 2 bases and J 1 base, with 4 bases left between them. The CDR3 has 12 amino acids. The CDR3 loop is CASSFRSYEQYF. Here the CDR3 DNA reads TGTGCCAGCAGCTTCCGGTCCTACGAGCAGTACTTC.

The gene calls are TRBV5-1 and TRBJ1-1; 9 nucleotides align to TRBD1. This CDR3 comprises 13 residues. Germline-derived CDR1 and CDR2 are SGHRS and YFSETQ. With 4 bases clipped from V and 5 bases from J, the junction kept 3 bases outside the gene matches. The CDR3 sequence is CASSEGQGTEAFF. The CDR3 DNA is TGCGCCAGCAGCGAAGGACAGGGGACTGAAGCTTTCTTT.

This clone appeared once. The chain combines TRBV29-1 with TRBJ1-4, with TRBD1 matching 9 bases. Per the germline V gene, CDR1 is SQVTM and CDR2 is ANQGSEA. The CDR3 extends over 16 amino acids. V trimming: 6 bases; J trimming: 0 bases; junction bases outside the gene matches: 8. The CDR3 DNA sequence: TGCAGCGTCACCGGGACAGGGCACGCAACTAATGAAAAACTGTTTTTT. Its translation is CSVTGTGHATNEKLFF. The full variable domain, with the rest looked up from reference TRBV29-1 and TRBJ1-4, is SAVISQKPSRDICQRGTSLTIQCQVDSQVTMMFWYRQQPGQSLTLIATANQGSEATYESGFVIDKFPISRPNLTFSTLTVSNMSPEDSSIYLCSVTGTGHATNEKLFFGSGTQLSVL.

The DNA of the CDR3 is TGTGCCAGCAGCTTAGCGGAGGACCTTTACGAGCAGTACTTC. Translated: CASSLAEDLYEQYF. V is TRBV7-9 and J is TRBJ2-7; maybe TRBD2 (5 bases). The V gene lost 0 bases and the J gene lost 4 bases, with 10 bases spanning the gap. This CDR3 is built from 14 residues. The V gene's germline CDR1 is SEHNR and CDR2 FQNEAQ (reference sequence).

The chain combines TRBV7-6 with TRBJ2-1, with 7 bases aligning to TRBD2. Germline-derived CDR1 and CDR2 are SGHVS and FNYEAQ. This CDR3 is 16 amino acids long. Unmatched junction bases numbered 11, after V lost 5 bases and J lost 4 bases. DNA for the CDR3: TGTGCCAGCAGCCCCCCTGGGGGACTAATATACAATGAGCAGTTCTTC. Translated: CASSPPGGLIYNEQFF.

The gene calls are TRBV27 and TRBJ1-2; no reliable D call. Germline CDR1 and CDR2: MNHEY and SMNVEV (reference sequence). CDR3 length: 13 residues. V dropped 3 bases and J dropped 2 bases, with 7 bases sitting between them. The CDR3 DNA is TGTGCCAGCAGTTTGAGGGAAAACTATGGCTACACCTTC. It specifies CASSLRENYGYTF.

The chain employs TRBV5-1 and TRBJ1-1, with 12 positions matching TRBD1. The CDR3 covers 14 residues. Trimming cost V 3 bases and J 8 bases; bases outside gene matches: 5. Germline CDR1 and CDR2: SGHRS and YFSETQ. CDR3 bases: TGCGCCAGCAGCTGGGGACAGGGGGCGACCGAAGCTTTCTTT. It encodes CASSWGQGATEAFF. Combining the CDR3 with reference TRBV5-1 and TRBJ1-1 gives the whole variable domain KAGVTQTPRYLIKTRGQQVTLSCSPISGHRSVSWYQQTPGQGLQFLFEYFSETQRNKGNFPGRFSGRQFSNSRSEMNVSTLELGDSALYLCASSWGQGATEAFFGQGTRLTVV.

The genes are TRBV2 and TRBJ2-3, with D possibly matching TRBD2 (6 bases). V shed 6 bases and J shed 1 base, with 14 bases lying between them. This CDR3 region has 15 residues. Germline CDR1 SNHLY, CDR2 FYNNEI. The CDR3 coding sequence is TGTGCCAGCAGGTGGGCTAGCGCTCGCACAGATACGCAGTATTTT. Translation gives CASRWASARTDTQYF.

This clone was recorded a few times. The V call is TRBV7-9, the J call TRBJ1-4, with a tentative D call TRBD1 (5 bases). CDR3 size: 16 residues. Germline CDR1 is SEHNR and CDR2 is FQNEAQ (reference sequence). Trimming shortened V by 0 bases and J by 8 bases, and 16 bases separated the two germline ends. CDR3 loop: CASSLAVVPGEEKLFF. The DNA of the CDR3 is TGTGCCAGCAGCTTAGCCGTGGTGCCGGGGGAAGAAAAACTGTTTTTT.

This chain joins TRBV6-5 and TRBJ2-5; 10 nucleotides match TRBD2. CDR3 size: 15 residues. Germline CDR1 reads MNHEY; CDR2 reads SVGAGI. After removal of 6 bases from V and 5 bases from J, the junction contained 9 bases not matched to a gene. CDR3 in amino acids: CASRQPGTSAETQYF. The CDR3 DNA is TGTGCCAGCAGACAACCCGGGACTAGCGCGGAGACCCAGTACTTC.

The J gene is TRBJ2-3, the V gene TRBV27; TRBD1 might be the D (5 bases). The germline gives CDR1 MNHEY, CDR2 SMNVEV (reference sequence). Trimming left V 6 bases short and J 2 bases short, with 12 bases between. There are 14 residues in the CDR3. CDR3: CASRGWGATDTQYF. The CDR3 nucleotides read TGTGCCAGCAGGGGATGGGGCGCCACAGATACGCAGTATTTT.

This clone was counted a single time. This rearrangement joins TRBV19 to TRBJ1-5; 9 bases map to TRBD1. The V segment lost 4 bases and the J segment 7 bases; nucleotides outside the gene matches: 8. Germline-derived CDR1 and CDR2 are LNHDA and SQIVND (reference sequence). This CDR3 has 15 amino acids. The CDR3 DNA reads TGTGCCAGTAGTAGGCGACAGGGGGGGAACCAGCCCCAGCATTTT. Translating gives CASSRRQGGNQPQHF.

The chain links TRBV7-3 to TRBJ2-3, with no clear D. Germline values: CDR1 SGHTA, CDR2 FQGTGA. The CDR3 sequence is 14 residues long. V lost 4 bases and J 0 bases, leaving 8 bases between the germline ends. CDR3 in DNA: TGTGCCAGCAGCTACTACGGGAGCACAGATACGCAGTATTTT. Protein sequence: CASSYYGSTDTQYF. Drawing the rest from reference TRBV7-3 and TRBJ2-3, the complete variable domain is GAGVSQTPSNKVTEKGKYVELRCDPISGHTALYWYRQSLGQGPEFLIYFQGTGAADDSGLPNDRFFAVRPEGSVSTLKIQRTERGDSAVYLCASSYYGSTDTQYFGPGTRLTVL.

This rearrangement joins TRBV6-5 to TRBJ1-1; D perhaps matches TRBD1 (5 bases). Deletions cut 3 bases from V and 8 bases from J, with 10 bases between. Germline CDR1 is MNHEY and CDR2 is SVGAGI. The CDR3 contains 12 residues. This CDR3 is CASSYRRGEAFF. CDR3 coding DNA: TGTGCCAGCAGTTATAGGAGGGGAGAAGCTTTCTTT.

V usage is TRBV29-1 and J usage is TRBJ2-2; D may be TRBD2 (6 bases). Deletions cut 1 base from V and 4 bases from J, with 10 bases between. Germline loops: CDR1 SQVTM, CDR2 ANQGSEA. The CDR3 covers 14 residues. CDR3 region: CSVEATSITGELFF. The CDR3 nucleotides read TGCAGCGTTGAAGCCACTAGCATCACCGGGGAGCTGTTTTTT.

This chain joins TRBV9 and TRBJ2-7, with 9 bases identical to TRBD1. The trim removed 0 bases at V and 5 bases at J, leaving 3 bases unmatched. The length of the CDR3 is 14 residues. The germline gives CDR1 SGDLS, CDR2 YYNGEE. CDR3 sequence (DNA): TGTGCCAGCAGCGTAGGGGACAGGGCAAACGAGCAGTACTTC. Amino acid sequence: CASSVGDRANEQYF.

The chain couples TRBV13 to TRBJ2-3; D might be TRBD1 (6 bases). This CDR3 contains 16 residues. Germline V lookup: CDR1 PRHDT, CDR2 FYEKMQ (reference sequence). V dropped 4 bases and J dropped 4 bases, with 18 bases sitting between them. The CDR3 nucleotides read TGTGCCAGCAGCTCCGTCACAGGGAAGAGACCAGATACGCAGTATTTT. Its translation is CASSSVTGKRPDTQYF.

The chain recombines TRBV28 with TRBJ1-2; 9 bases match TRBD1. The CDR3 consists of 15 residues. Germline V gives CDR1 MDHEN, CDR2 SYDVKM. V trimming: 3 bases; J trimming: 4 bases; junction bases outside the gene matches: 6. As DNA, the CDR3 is TGTGCCAGCAGTTTGACAGGGGGACTACTCTATGGCTACACCTTC. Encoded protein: CASSLTGGLLYGYTF.

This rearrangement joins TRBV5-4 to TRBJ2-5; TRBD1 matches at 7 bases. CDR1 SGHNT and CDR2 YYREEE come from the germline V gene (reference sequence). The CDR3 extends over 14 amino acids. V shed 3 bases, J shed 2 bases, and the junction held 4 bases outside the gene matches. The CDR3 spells CASSSGTAQETQYF. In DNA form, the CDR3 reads TGTGCCAGCAGCTCCGGGACAGCTCAAGAGACCCAGTACTTC. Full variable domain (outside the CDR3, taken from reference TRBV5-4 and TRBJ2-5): ETGVTQSPTHLIKTRGQQVTLRCSSQSGHNTVSWYQQALGQGPQFIFQYYREEENGRGNFPPRFSGLQFPNYSSELNVNALELDDSALYLCASSSGTAQETQYFGPGTRLLVL.